Here is one TCR beta chain with its context. The sample originates from a study of cytomegalovirus exposure and HLA in healthy donors. This CDR3 spans 15 amino acids. The V gene's germline CDR1 is GTSNPN and CDR2 SVGIG (reference sequence). V was clipped by 0 bases and J by 2 bases; unmatched bases: 3. With 60 Vbeta and 13 Jbeta primers, the PCR was carried out. Assay: immunoSEQ multiplex PCR; the TCRdb copy retains only in-frame clones and omits some. The sample carries over 120,000 clones, roughly 75% recorded once. The TCR comes from a female donor in good health and CMV-seronegative. The chain is built from TRBV30 and TRBJ2-3, with TRBD2 matching 9 bases. The sample was PBMCs. CDR3 amino acids: CAWSVRTSDTDTQYF. The CDR3 coding sequence is TGTGCCTGGAGTGTAAGGACTAGCGACACAGATACGCAGTATTTT.